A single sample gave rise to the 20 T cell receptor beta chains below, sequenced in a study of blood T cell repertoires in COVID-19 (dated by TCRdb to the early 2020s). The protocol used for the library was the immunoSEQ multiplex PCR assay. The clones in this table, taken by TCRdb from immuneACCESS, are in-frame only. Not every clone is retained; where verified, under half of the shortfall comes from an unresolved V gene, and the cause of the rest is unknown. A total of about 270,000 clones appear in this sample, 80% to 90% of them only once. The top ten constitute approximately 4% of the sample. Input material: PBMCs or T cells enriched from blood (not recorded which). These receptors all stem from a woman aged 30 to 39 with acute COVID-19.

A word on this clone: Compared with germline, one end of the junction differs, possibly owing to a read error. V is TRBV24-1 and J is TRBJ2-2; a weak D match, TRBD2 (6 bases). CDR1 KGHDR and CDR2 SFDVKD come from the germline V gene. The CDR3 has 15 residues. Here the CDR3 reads CATSDIPGDPGELFF. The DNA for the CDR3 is TGTGCCACAAGTGATATACCGGGGGATCCCGGGGAGCTGTTTTTT.

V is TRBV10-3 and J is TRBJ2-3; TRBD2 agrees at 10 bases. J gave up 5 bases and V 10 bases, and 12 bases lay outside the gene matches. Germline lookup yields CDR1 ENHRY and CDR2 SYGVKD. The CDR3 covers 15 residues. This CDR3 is CATISSGSLGDTQYF. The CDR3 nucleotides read TGTGCCACAATTTCTAGCGGGAGTTTAGGAGATACGCAGTATTTT.

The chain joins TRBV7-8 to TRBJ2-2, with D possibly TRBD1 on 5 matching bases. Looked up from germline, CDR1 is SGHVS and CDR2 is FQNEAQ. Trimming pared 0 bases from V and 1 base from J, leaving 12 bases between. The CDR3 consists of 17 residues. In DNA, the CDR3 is TGTGCCAGCAGCTTAGCCCCTAGGGGTTGGAACACCGGGGAGCTGTTTTTT. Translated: CASSLAPRGWNTGELFF. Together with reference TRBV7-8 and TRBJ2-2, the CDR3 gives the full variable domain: GAGVSQSPRYKVAKRGQDVALRCDPISGHVSLFWYQQALGQGPEFLTYFQNEAQLDKSGLPSDRFFAERPEGSVSTLKIQRTQQEDSAVYLCASSLAPRGWNTGELFFGEGSRLTVL.

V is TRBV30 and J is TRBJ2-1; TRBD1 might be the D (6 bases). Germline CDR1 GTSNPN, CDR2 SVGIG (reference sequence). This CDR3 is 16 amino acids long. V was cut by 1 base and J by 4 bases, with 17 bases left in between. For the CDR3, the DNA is TGTGCCTGGAGTGGTCAGGGGAACACTAGGTACAATGAGCAGTTCTTC. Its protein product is CAWSGQGNTRYNEQFF.

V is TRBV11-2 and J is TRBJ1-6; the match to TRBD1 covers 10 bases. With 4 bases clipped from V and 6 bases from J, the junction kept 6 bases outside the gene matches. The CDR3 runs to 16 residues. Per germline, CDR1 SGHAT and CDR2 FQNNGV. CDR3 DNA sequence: TGTGCCAGCAGCTGGAGGGGACAGGGGTTTAATTCACCCCTCCACTTT. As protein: CASSWRGQGFNSPLHF.

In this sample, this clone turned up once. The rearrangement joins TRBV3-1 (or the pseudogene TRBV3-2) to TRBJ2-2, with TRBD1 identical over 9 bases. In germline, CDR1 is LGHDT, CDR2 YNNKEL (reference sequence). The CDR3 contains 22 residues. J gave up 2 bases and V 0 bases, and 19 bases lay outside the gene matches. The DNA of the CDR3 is TGTGCCAGCAGCCAAGATATCCGGGTTCACGGGACAGGGAGGATAAACACCGGGGAGCTGTTTTTT. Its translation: CASSQDIRVHGTGRINTGELFF.

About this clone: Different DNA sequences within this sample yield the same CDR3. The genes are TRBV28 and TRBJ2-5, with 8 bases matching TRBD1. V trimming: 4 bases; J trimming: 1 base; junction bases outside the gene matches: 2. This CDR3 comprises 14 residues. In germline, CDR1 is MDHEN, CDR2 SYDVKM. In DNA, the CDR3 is TGTGCCAGCAGTTCCGGACAGGGCCAAGAGACCCAGTACTTC. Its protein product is CASSSGQGQETQYF. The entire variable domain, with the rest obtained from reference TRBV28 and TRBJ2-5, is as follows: DVKVTQSSRYLVKRTGEKVFLECVQDMDHENMFWYRQDPGLGLRLIYFSYDVKMKEKGDIPEGYSVSREKKERFSLILESASTNQTSMYLCASSSGQGQETQYFGPGTRLLVL.

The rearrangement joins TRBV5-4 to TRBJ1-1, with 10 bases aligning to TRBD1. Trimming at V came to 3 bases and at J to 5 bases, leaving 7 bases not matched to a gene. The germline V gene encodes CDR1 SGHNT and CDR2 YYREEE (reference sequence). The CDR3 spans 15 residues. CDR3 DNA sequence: TGTGCCAGCAGCTCAACGACAGGGGGCCATACTGAAGCTTTCTTT. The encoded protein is CASSSTTGGHTEAFF.

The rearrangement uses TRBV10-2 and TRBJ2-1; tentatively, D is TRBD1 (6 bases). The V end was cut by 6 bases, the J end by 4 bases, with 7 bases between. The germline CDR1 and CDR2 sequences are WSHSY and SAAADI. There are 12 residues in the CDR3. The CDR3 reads CASRGQYNEQFF. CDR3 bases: TGCGCCAGCAGAGGACAGTACAATGAGCAGTTCTTC.

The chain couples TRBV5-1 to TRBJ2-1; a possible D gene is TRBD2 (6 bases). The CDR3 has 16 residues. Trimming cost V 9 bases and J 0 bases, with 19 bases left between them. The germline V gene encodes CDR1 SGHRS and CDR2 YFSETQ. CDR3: CATARGRLDSYNEQFF. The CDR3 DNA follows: TGCGCCACCGCCAGAGGCCGACTAGACTCCTACAATGAGCAGTTCTTC.

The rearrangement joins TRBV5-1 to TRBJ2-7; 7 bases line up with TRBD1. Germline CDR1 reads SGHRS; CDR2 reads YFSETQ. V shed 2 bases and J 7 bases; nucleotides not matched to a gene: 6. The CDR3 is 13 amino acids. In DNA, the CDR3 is TGCGCCAGCAGCTTAGACAGGGCAGAAGAGCAGTACTTC. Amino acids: CASSLDRAEEQYF. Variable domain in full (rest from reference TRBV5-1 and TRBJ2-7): KAGVTQTPRYLIKTRGQQVTLSCSPISGHRSVSWYQQTPGQGLQFLFEYFSETQRNKGNFPGRFSGRQFSNSRSEMNVSTLELGDSALYLCASSLDRAEEQYFGPGTRLTVT.

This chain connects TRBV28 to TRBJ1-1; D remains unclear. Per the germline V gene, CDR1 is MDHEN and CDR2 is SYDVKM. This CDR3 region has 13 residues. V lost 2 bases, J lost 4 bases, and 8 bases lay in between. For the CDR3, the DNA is TGTGCCAGCAGTTTAATTGGAGCCACTGAAGCTTTCTTT. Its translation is CASSLIGATEAFF.

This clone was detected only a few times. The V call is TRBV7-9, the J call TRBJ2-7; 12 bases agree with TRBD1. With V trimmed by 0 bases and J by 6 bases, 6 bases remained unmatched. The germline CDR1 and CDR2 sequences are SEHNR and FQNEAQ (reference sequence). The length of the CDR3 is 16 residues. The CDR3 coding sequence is TGTGCCAGCAGCTTAGCTTACGGGACAGGGGGCGTCGAGCAGTACTTC. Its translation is CASSLAYGTGGVEQYF.

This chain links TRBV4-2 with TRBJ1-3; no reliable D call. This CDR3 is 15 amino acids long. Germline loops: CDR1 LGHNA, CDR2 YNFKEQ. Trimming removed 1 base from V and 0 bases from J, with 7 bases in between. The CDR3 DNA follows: TGTGCCAGCAGCCAAGTCGGGGACTCTGGAAACACCATATATTTT. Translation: CASSQVGDSGNTIYF.

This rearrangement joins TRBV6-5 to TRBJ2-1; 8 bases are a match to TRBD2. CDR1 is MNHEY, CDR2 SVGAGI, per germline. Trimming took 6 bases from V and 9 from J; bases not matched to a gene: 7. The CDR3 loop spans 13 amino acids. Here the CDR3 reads CASSRTTSGEQFF. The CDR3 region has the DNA TGTGCCAGCAGCCGTACCACTAGCGGTGAGCAGTTCTTC.

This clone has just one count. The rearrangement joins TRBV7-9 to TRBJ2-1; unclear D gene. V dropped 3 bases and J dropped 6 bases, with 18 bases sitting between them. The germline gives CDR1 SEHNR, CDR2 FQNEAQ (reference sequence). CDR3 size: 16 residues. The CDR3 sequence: CASSFRVGWQSNEQFF. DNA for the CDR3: TGTGCCAGCAGCTTCCGGGTAGGCTGGCAAAGCAATGAGCAGTTCTTC.

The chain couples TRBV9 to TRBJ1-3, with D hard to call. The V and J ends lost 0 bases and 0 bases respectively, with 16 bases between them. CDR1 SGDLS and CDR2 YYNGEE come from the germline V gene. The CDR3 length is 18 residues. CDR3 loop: CASSVGPDTHLSGNTIYF. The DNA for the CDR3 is TGTGCCAGCAGCGTAGGACCCGACACCCACCTCTCTGGAAACACCATATATTTT.

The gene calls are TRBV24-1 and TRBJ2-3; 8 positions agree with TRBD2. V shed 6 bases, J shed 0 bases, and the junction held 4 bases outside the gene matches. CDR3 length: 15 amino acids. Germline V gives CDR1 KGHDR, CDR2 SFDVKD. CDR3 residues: CATSRTSSSTDTQYF. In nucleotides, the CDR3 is TGTGCCACCAGTAGGACTAGCTCCAGCACAGATACGCAGTATTTT.

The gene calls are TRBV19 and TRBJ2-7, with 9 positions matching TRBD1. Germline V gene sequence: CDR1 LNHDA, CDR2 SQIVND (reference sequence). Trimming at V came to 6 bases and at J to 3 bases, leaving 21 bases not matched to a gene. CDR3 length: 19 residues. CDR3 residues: CASSSTGTGYDAGFYEQYF. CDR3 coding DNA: TGTGCCAGTAGCAGCACCGGGACAGGGTATGACGCGGGATTCTACGAGCAGTACTTC. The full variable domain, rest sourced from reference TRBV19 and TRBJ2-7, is DGGITQSPKYLFRKEGQNVTLSCEQNLNHDAMYWYRQDPGQGLRLIYYSQIVNDFQKGDIAEGYSVSREKKESFPLTVTSAQKNPTAFYLCASSSTGTGYDAGFYEQYFGPGTRLTVT.

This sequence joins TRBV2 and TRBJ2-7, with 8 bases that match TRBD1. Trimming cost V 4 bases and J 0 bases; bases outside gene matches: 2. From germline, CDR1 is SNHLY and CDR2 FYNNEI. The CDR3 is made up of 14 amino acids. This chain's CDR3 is CASSGQGTSYEQYF. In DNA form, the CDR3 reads TGTGCCAGCAGTGGACAGGGGACCTCCTACGAGCAGTACTTC.